This T cell receptor beta chain was obtained from a study of identical twins. The study, taken as a whole, reports: The abundant beta clonotypes from cord blood had fewer insertions, and memory repertoires had none of this.

This CDR3 contains 14 residues. J gave up 1 base and V 4 bases, and 4 bases lay outside the gene matches. Germline values: CDR1 SGHRS, CDR2 YFSETQ. This clonotype appeared a few times. Its cognate antigen is unknown. TCRdb passed the 5' RACE reads through MiXCR, listing each CDR3 protein once. The data contain 400,000 to 550,000 distinct CDR3 sequences, 22% of them singletons. This same sample was also part of a study on T cells expressing NK-cell markers.

The sequenced material came from CD4+ T cells sorted from blood. This chain uses TRBV5-1 with TRBJ1-1; 7 positions agree with TRBD1. The clonotype originates from a woman in her late teens or twenties in good health. CDR3 sequence: CASSMTGTNTEAFF. The CDR3, as DNA: TGCGCCAGCAGCATGACAGGGACGAACACTGAAGCTTTCTTT.